In this sample, the clone carrying this T cell receptor beta chain turned up a few times. The antigen is not known. The data were obtained in a study of CD8 T cells in ankylosing spondylitis. Regarding the study as a whole: A TCR beta motif made of under 10 highly homologous variants seemed typical of ankylosing spondylitis blood. Past research had described some motif variants in reactive arthritis synovial fluid and blood.

TCRdb reprocessed the 5' RACE reads via MiXCR and lists one record per CDR3 protein. Of 45,000 to 65,000 distinct CDR3 sequences in the sample, 6.5% to 9% were seen once. The V gene lost 1 base and the J gene lost 4 bases, with 8 bases spanning the gap. Looked up from germline, CDR1 is SNHLY and CDR2 is FYNNEI. The CDR3 consists of 14 residues. The sequenced sample consisted of blood, either unsorted or a sorted T cell fraction (not recorded which). This receptor was obtained from a female donor with ankylosing spondylitis or in good health (not recorded which). The rearrangement links TRBV2 to TRBJ1-3; no clear D. Here the CDR3 DNA reads TGTGCCAGCAGTGAAGAGGCAGTGGGAAACACCATATATTTT. Its protein is CASSEEAVGNTIYF.